This passage covers 17 T cell receptor beta chains from one sample sequenced in a study of T cells in Graves' hyperthyroidism and ophthalmopathy. Authors of the study amplified TCR beta CDR3 regions from RNA transcripts. First-round RT-PCR of the TCR CDR3 relied on the HTBI primer set. TCRdb fed the multiplex PCR reads into MiXCR, producing one record per CDR3 protein. The sample contains 550,000 to 700,000 distinct CDR3 sequences, around 15% of which appear only once. The specimen sequenced was blood. Source of these receptors: a woman between 35 and 50 years old with Graves' ophthalmopathy.

This clonotype was recorded at least ten times. J is TRBJ1-2 and V is TRBV6-2 or TRBV6-3; tentative D call: TRBD1 (6 bases). The CDR3 is 14 residues long. Per the germline V gene, CDR1 is MNHEY and CDR2 is SVGEGT. V shed 4 bases and J shed 2 bases, with 11 bases lying between them. The CDR3 region has the DNA TGTGCCAGCAGTTCCACGACAGGAAACTATGGCTACACCTTC. The encoded protein is CASSSTTGNYGYTF.

The chain employs TRBV5-1 and TRBJ1-1; TRBD1 matches at 11 bases. Germline lookup yields CDR1 SGHRS and CDR2 YFSETQ. With V trimmed by 3 bases and J by 5 bases, 9 bases remained unmatched. The CDR3 loop spans 16 amino acids. The CDR3, as DNA: TGCGCCAGCAGCTCAGGACAGGGGGCTGTGGGGACTGAAGCTTTCTTT. Its protein product is CASSSGQGAVGTEAFF.

This clonotype was seen more than once but under ten times. V usage is TRBV6-1 and J usage is TRBJ1-2, with no clear D. The V and J ends lost 3 bases and 7 bases respectively, with 9 bases between them. Germline lookup yields CDR1 MNHNS and CDR2 SASEGT. CDR3 length: 12 residues. CDR3 sequence reads: CASSEGSGGYTF. As DNA, the CDR3 is TGTGCCAGCAGTGAGGGGTCGGGTGGCTACACCTTC.

This clonotype has a single count. This chain joins TRBV7-9 and TRBJ1-6; 7 nucleotides line up with TRBD1. Trimming took 1 base from V and 10 from J; bases not matched to a gene: 7. The germline gives CDR1 SEHNR, CDR2 FQNEAQ (reference sequence). The CDR3 consists of 15 residues. The CDR3 region is CASSLGGTEGSPLHF. CDR3 bases: TGTGCCAGCAGCTTAGGGGGGACAGAGGGCTCACCCCTCCACTTT.

The chain couples TRBV12-3 or TRBV12-4 to TRBJ2-5, with a tentative D call TRBD1 (6 bases). The CDR3 is 14 amino acids. Trimming stripped 3 bases from V and 4 bases from J, with 12 bases between. The CDR3, as DNA: TGTGCCAGCAGTTTTCCCCTAGGGGGAGAGACCCAGTACTTC. This sequence encodes CASSFPLGGETQYF.

This clonotype has a handful of counts. A much larger clone lies a single base off, so this may be a read error. V and J are TRBV20-1 and TRBJ2-5; 11 positions agree with TRBD2. Germline V gene sequence: CDR1 DFQATT, CDR2 SNEGSKA (reference sequence). The CDR3 sequence is 14 residues long. CDR3 in amino acids: CSTWRLAGGETQYF. In DNA form, the CDR3 reads TGCAGCACATGGCGGCTAGCGGGAGGAGAGACCCAGTACTTC.

This clonotype showed up many times. This chain links TRBV7-3 with TRBJ2-7; D perhaps matches TRBD2 (5 bases). Looked up from germline, CDR1 is SGHTA and CDR2 is FQGTGA. The V end lost 2 bases, the J end lost 4 bases, and 15 bases lay between the germline ends. The CDR3 contains 15 residues. The CDR3 DNA reads as TGTGCCAGCAGCTTAGAGGGATCGGGCCTTTACGAGCAGTACTTC. As protein: CASSLEGSGLYEQYF.

This clonotype was found a few times. The V gene is TRBV20-1, the J gene TRBJ2-7, with 10 bases identical to TRBD2. The CDR3 has 15 residues. Germline CDR1 DFQATT, CDR2 SNEGSKA (reference sequence). Trimming removed 5 bases from V and 4 bases from J; junction bases left unmatched: 11. The CDR3 bases are TGCAGTGCTCGATATGGAGCGGGAGGGCCATACGAGCAGTACTTC. It encodes CSARYGAGGPYEQYF.

The chain is built from TRBV6-1 and TRBJ2-7; D tentatively fits TRBD1 or TRBD2 (5 bases each). This CDR3 has 13 amino acids. Per the germline V gene, CDR1 is MNHNS and CDR2 is SASEGT. V lost 5 bases and J 8 bases, leaving 16 bases between the germline ends. CDR3 DNA: TGTGCCAGCAGTCAGGGTGGGGGTGCCAAGCAGTACTTC. Its translation is CASSQGGGAKQYF.

V gene TRBV12-3 or TRBV12-4 combines with J gene TRBJ2-5; D is tentatively TRBD1 or TRBD2 (5 bases each). The CDR3 covers 17 residues. Trimming removed 3 bases from V and 4 bases from J, with 21 bases in between. In nucleotides, the CDR3 is TGTGCCAGCAGTTTTGGGAGAGGGGCTCTGGGGTTAGAGACCCAGTACTTC. It encodes CASSFGRGALGLETQYF.

V and J are TRBV4-1 and TRBJ2-7; D is unclear. V was shortened by 0 bases and J by 1 base, with 7 bases between the two germline ends. This CDR3 region has 14 residues. Germline V gene data show CDR1 as MGHRA and CDR2 as YSYEKL. CDR3 DNA sequence: TGCGCCAGCAGCCAAGAGGCCGGATCCTACGAGCAGTACTTC. Translating it yields CASSQEAGSYEQYF.

This clonotype appeared many times. CDR3 loop: CASRRQGVHEQYF. The DNA of the CDR3 is TGTGCCAGCAGACGACAGGGAGTCCACGAGCAGTACTTC. This chain joins TRBV12-3 or TRBV12-4 and TRBJ2-7; TRBD1 aligns across 7 bases. The CDR3 has 13 amino acids. Trimming removed 6 bases from V and 5 bases from J; junction bases left unmatched: 7.

This clonotype was recorded many times. The V and J genes are TRBV24-1 and TRBJ1-1; D remains ambiguous. Trimming shortened V by 7 bases and J by 5 bases, and 13 bases separated the two germline ends. The CDR3 is 13 residues long. The germline V gene has CDR1 KGHDR and CDR2 SFDVKD. The CDR3 DNA reads TGTGCCACCAGGGGAACAACCGGTACTGAAGCTTTCTTT. Translation gives CATRGTTGTEAFF.

There are many counts of this clonotype. Here the CDR3 reads CSVGGGSTYEQYF. The CDR3 coding sequence is TGCAGCGTTGGCGGAGGGAGCACCTACGAGCAGTACTTC. The V and J genes are TRBV29-1 and TRBJ2-7; D perhaps matches TRBD2 (6 bases). Trimming pared 4 bases from V and 2 bases from J, leaving 12 bases between. Germline loops: CDR1 SQVTM, CDR2 ANQGSEA. This CDR3 has 13 amino acids.

This clonotype was picked up many times. This rearrangement joins TRBV20-1 to TRBJ2-7, with 11 bases lining up with TRBD2. Looked up from germline, CDR1 is DFQATT and CDR2 is SNEGSKA (reference sequence). This CDR3 is 13 amino acids long. V lost 5 bases, J lost 4 bases, and 4 bases stayed unmatched. CDR3 sequence reads: CSALTSGGYEQYF. The CDR3 DNA reads TGCAGTGCTCTTACTAGCGGGGGATACGAGCAGTACTTC.

This clonotype has ten or more counts. V is TRBV28 and J is TRBJ1-2; D uncertain. The V and J ends lost 8 bases and 5 bases respectively, with 12 bases between them. There are 12 residues in the CDR3. Germline-derived CDR1 and CDR2 are MDHEN and SYDVKM. CDR3 sequence: CASVTRDYGYTF. CDR3 nucleotide sequence: TGTGCCAGCGTCACGAGGGATTATGGCTACACCTTC.

This clonotype was seen many times. The chain links TRBV24-1 to TRBJ2-7, with TRBD2 identical over 9 bases. The V gene's germline CDR1 is KGHDR and CDR2 SFDVKD. The CDR3 loop spans 14 amino acids. V gave up 4 bases and J gave up 4 bases; unmatched junction bases: 4. The CDR3: CATSDASGNYEQYF. DNA of the CDR3: TGTGCCACCAGTGACGCTAGCGGGAATTACGAGCAGTACTTC.